Below, 30 T cell receptor beta chains from the same sample are listed, as sequenced in a study of cytomegalovirus exposure and HLA in healthy donors. The protocol was immunoSEQ multiplex PCR, while the TCRdb copy is restricted to in-frame clones and leaves out a portion. The table shows about 280,000 clones, with roughly 90% occurring only once. Material: PBMCs. These receptors were obtained from a woman between 18 and 30 years old in good health and CMV-seronegative.

The CDR3 region is CASSVGDYSYEQYF. The DNA for the CDR3 is TGTGCCAGCAGCGTAGGAGACTATTCCTACGAGCAGTACTTC. The rearrangement links TRBV9 to TRBJ2-7; TRBD2 might be the D (5 bases). The germline gives CDR1 SGDLS, CDR2 YYNGEE. This CDR3 spans 14 amino acids. Trimming stripped 0 bases from V and 1 base from J, with 8 bases between.

The V gene is TRBV28, the J gene TRBJ1-5; D may be TRBD1 (6 bases). Germline CDR1 is MDHEN and CDR2 is SYDVKM. CDR3 size: 17 residues. The ends were cut back, 3 bases at V and 2 bases at J, with 17 bases in the middle. The CDR3 protein is CASSFSQTGVRNQPQHF. The CDR3 nucleotides read TGTGCCAGCAGTTTTAGCCAGACAGGTGTCCGCAATCAGCCCCAGCATTTT. The variable domain in full, with the rest retrieved from reference TRBV28 and TRBJ1-5, is DVKVTQSSRYLVKRTGEKVFLECVQDMDHENMFWYRQDPGLGLRLIYFSYDVKMKEKGDIPEGYSVSREKKERFSLILESASTNQTSMYLCASSFSQTGVRNQPQHFGDGTRLSIL.

V and J are TRBV5-1 and TRBJ2-3; 14 bases line up with TRBD2. CDR1 and CDR2 from the germline V gene are SGHRS and YFSETQ. J gave up 6 bases and V 5 bases, and 5 bases lay outside the gene matches. This CDR3 is 15 amino acids long. The CDR3 sequence is CASRTSGRALDTQYF. DNA of the CDR3: TGCGCCAGCAGGACTAGCGGGAGGGCCCTGGATACGCAGTATTTT.

V is TRBV4-1 and J is TRBJ2-5; 9 bases match TRBD1. The V and J ends lost 0 bases and 4 bases, in that order; junction bases with no gene match: 6. From germline, CDR1 is MGHRA and CDR2 YSYEKL. This CDR3 spans 16 amino acids. CDR3 nucleotides: TGCGCCAGCAGCCAAGAAACAGGGGGCATAGGAGAGACCCAGTACTTC. Translation gives CASSQETGGIGETQYF.

The J gene is TRBJ2-7, the V gene TRBV6-5, with 8 positions matching TRBD2. This CDR3 spans 14 amino acids. J gave up 2 bases and V 7 bases, and 7 bases lay outside the gene matches. Per germline, CDR1 MNHEY and CDR2 SVGAGI. In nucleotides, the CDR3 is TGTGCCAGCACCACCACCGGGAGGGCCTACGAGCAGTACTTC. Its protein product is CASTTTGRAYEQYF.

The genes are TRBV6-4 and TRBJ2-3; 15 bases agree with TRBD2. The length of the CDR3 is 16 residues. The V and J ends lost 6 bases and 6 bases, in that order; junction bases with no gene match: 7. Per the germline V gene, CDR1 is MRHNA and CDR2 is SNTAGT. The CDR3 DNA reads TGTGCCAGCAGCCGGACTAGCGGGAGGGCCTCGGATACGCAGTATTTT. It specifies CASSRTSGRASDTQYF.

This chain connects TRBV27 to TRBJ2-3; tentatively, D is TRBD1 (6 bases). Germline CDR1 MNHEY, CDR2 SMNVEV (reference sequence). There are 13 residues in the CDR3. Trimming took off 4 bases at V and 4 bases at J, with 9 bases between the two ends. Here the CDR3 reads CASSSYRADTQYF. In DNA form, the CDR3 reads TGTGCCAGCAGTTCGTACAGGGCAGATACGCAGTATTTT.

The V gene is TRBV10-3, the J gene TRBJ1-5; no clear D gene. The CDR3 length is 14 residues. Germline CDR1 and CDR2: ENHRY and SYGVKD. The V end lost 4 bases, the J end lost 2 bases, and 9 bases lay between the germline ends. The CDR3 DNA is TGTGCCATCAGTGGAGGGCCGGGCAATCAGCCCCAGCATTTT. It encodes CAISGGPGNQPQHF.

CDR3 loop: CASSYGALYGYTF. In DNA form, the CDR3 reads TGTGCCAGCAGTTACGGTGCCCTATATGGCTACACCTTC. This chain joins TRBV6-5 and TRBJ1-2; D is unresolved. Trimming cost V 2 bases and J 5 bases, with 9 bases left between them. The CDR3 covers 13 residues. Germline lookup yields CDR1 MNHEY and CDR2 SVGAGI.

The V and J genes are TRBV19 and TRBJ1-2; no firm D call. This CDR3 contains 15 residues. The V gene's germline CDR1 is LNHDA and CDR2 SQIVND (reference sequence). V was shortened by 6 bases and J by 2 bases, with 16 bases between the two germline ends. This chain's CDR3 is CASRRSNDGNYGYTF. The CDR3 bases are TGTGCCAGTAGGAGAAGCAACGACGGGAACTATGGCTACACCTTC.

The rearrangement joins TRBV7-2 to TRBJ1-1, with TRBD1 as a possible D gene (5 bases). The V end lost 1 base, the J end lost 1 base, and 7 bases lay between the germline ends. The CDR3 is 14 amino acids. Germline CDR1 and CDR2: SGHTA and FQGNSA. The chain's CDR3 is CASSLVQGNTEAFF. In nucleotides, the CDR3 is TGTGCCAGCAGCTTAGTTCAGGGGAACACTGAAGCTTTCTTT.

This clone was detected many times. V and J are TRBV7-2 and TRBJ1-2; TRBD1 matches at 7 bases. J gave up 7 bases and V 5 bases, and 4 bases lay outside the gene matches. In germline, CDR1 is SGHTA, CDR2 FQGNSA. The CDR3 has 12 amino acids. This CDR3 is CASSRDSGGYTF. CDR3 bases: TGTGCCAGCAGCCGGGACAGTGGTGGCTACACCTTC. The full variable domain, in which reference TRBV7-2 and TRBJ1-2 provide the parts outside the CDR3, is GAGVSQSPSNKVTEKGKDVELRCDPISGHTALYWYRQSLGQGLEFLIYFQGNSAPDKSGLPSDRFSAERTGGSVSTLTIQRTQQEDSAVYLCASSRDSGGYTFGSGTRLTVV.

The gene calls are TRBV28 and TRBJ2-1, with 11 bases aligning to TRBD2. The CDR3 runs to 22 residues. J gave up 8 bases and V 5 bases, and 29 bases lay outside the gene matches. Germline loops: CDR1 MDHEN, CDR2 SYDVKM. CDR3 in amino acids: CASSLHRIRIGRVTSGTYEQFF. The CDR3 coding sequence is TGTGCCAGCAGTCTACACCGGATTCGGATCGGGCGTGTGACTAGCGGGACGTATGAGCAGTTCTTC.

This chain uses TRBV5-4 with TRBJ2-7; D gene ambiguous. V gave up 0 bases and J gave up 3 bases, with 10 bases separating them. The CDR3 runs 14 residues. CDR1 is SGHNT, CDR2 YYREEE, per germline (reference sequence). DNA for the CDR3: TGTGCCAGCAGCTTGGGGCTAGAGGTCTACGAGCAGTACTTC. Amino acid sequence: CASSLGLEVYEQYF.

This clone was detected once. In DNA form, the CDR3 reads TGCGCCAGCAGCCTGGAGTTGGGGAACACTGAAGCTTTCTTT. Protein sequence: CASSLELGNTEAFF. This chain joins TRBV4-1 and TRBJ1-1; no reliable D call. V was shortened by 4 bases and J by 1 base, with 10 bases between the two germline ends. The CDR3 totals 14 residues. CDR1 and CDR2 (germline): MGHRA, YSYEKL.

The rearrangement links TRBV10-1 to TRBJ1-1; D is unclear. V lost 0 bases and J 1 base, leaving 9 bases between the germline ends. This CDR3 is 15 amino acids long. Germline V lookup: CDR1 WNHNN, CDR2 SYGVQD (reference sequence). The CDR3 region has the DNA TGCGCCAGCAGTGAGTCCCTTTCAGGGAACACTGAAGCTTTCTTT. It is translated as CASSESLSGNTEAFF.

This sequence joins TRBV29-1 and TRBJ1-1, with unresolved D. CDR1 is SQVTM, CDR2 ANQGSEA, per germline. CDR3 size: 14 residues. Deletions cut 4 bases from V and 1 base from J, with 13 bases between. CDR3 protein: CSVVYGASNTEAFF. DNA of the CDR3: TGCAGCGTTGTGTACGGAGCTTCGAACACTGAAGCTTTCTTT.

This clone was picked up one time. The V and J genes are TRBV5-1 and TRBJ2-5; D call uncertain. Germline values: CDR1 SGHRS, CDR2 YFSETQ. V lost 1 base, J lost 7 bases, and 11 bases lay in between. The CDR3 loop spans 13 amino acids. The CDR3 DNA reads as TGCGCCAGCAGCTTGCAGCGAGATGGGACCCAGTACTTC. Protein product: CASSLQRDGTQYF.

The V call is TRBV29-1, the J call TRBJ1-1; D gene uncertain. Germline V lookup: CDR1 SQVTM, CDR2 ANQGSEA. This CDR3 is 13 amino acids long. Trimming cost V 6 bases and J 0 bases, with 11 bases left between them. In nucleotides, the CDR3 is TGCAGCGTGGCCCGGGAGGTGAACACTGAAGCTTTCTTT. Amino acid sequence: CSVAREVNTEAFF. The full variable domain, completed using reference TRBV29-1 and TRBJ1-1, is SAVISQKPSRDICQRGTSLTIQCQVDSQVTMMFWYRQQPGQSLTLIATANQGSEATYESGFVIDKFPISRPNLTFSTLTVSNMSPEDSSIYLCSVAREVNTEAFFGQGTRLTVV.

The chain carries TRBV15 and TRBJ2-4; D may be TRBD2 (5 bases). Trimming shortened V by 0 bases and J by 10 bases, and 7 bases separated the two germline ends. The CDR3 sequence is 12 residues long. Germline V gene sequence: CDR1 LNHNV, CDR2 YYDKDF (reference sequence). CDR3 sequence (DNA): TGTGCCACCAGCAGAGAATCGGGGATTCAGTACTTC. It codes for CATSRESGIQYF.

This chain joins TRBV5-1 and TRBJ2-1, with TRBD2 matching over 8 bases. This CDR3 has 15 residues. Unmatched junction bases numbered 6, after V lost 2 bases and J lost 5 bases. In germline, CDR1 is SGHRS, CDR2 YFSETQ. The DNA of the CDR3 is TGCGCCAGCAGCTTTGTTAGCGGGGTCAACAATGAGCAGTTCTTC. This gives the protein CASSFVSGVNNEQFF.

The chain uses TRBV27 and TRBJ2-3; D might be TRBD2 (6 bases). Trimming cost V 0 bases and J 1 base, with 8 bases left between them. In germline, CDR1 is MNHEY, CDR2 SMNVEV (reference sequence). The CDR3 consists of 15 residues. CDR3 nucleotides: TGTGCCAGCAGTTTATCGGCTAGCGGCACAGATACGCAGTATTTT. It translates to CASSLSASGTDTQYF.

The chain has TRBV5-4 and TRBJ2-7; D is perhaps TRBD2 (6 bases). The V gene lost 4 bases and the J gene lost 6 bases, with 20 bases spanning the gap. CDR3 length: 15 amino acids. Germline V gene lookup returns CDR1 SGHNT and CDR2 YYREEE (reference sequence). CDR3 DNA: TGTGCCAGCAGCCATAGGGAGACTAGTCTCCTCGAGCAGTACTTC. As protein: CASSHRETSLLEQYF.

The chain links TRBV4-3 to TRBJ2-1; D is ambiguous. This CDR3 has 17 residues. Germline-derived CDR1 and CDR2 are LGHNA and YSLEER. V was shortened by 0 bases and J by 6 bases, with 18 bases between the two germline ends. CDR3 sequence reads: CASSQDPRRPSGNEQFF. CDR3 DNA sequence: TGCGCCAGCAGCCAAGACCCCCGGAGACCCTCCGGCAATGAGCAGTTCTTC.

The chain has TRBV7-8 and TRBJ2-1; no firm D call. The CDR3 runs 16 residues. V lost 5 bases and J 0 bases, leaving 14 bases between the germline ends. The germline CDR1 and CDR2 sequences are SGHVS and FQNEAQ. The CDR3 sequence: CASSLHPENSYNEQFF. The CDR3 coding sequence is TGTGCCAGCAGCCTCCACCCAGAAAACTCCTACAATGAGCAGTTCTTC.

J is TRBJ2-1 and V is TRBV27, with unresolved D. The length of the CDR3 is 16 residues. Germline lookup yields CDR1 MNHEY and CDR2 SMNVEV (reference sequence). The V end lost 4 bases, the J end lost 0 bases, and 13 bases lay between the germline ends. The CDR3 DNA is TGTGCCAGCAGTTCACGGGTACATTACTCCTACAATGAGCAGTTCTTC. This codes for CASSSRVHYSYNEQFF.

The V call is TRBV30, the J call TRBJ1-3; 7 positions agree with TRBD1. The CDR3 runs to 17 residues. CDR1 and CDR2 from the germline V gene are GTSNPN and SVGIG (reference sequence). V trimming: 0 bases; J trimming: 3 bases; junction bases outside the gene matches: 11. DNA for the CDR3: TGTGCCTGGAGTGTAGCAGGGGGTACCATTTTTGGAAACACCATATATTTT. This sequence encodes CAWSVAGGTIFGNTIYF.

This chain uses TRBV27 with TRBJ2-1; D is ambiguous. V was pared by 8 bases and J by 0 bases, with 14 bases between. The CDR3 runs to 15 residues. Germline CDR1 MNHEY, CDR2 SMNVEV (reference sequence). CDR3 protein: CASRLSPSSYNEQFF. CDR3 in DNA: TGTGCCAGCCGACTGAGCCCTAGCTCCTACAATGAGCAGTTCTTC.

This chain connects TRBV9 to TRBJ2-7; D unresolved. The CDR3 totals 15 residues. Germline-derived CDR1 and CDR2 are SGDLS and YYNGEE. Between the trimmed V and J ends, which lost 2 bases and 3 bases, there was a span of 15 bases. CDR3: CASSVESGSYYEQYF. In DNA, the CDR3 is TGTGCCAGCAGCGTTGAGTCAGGATCTTACTACGAGCAGTACTTC.

The CDR3 bases are TGTGCCTGGAGCCGACGGGGGGAGGGCTCGTCTGAAGCTTTCTTT. This codes for CAWSRRGEGSSEAFF. The chain links TRBV30 to TRBJ1-1, with a tentative D call TRBD1 (5 bases). This CDR3 has 15 amino acids. Germline loops: CDR1 GTSNPN, CDR2 SVGIG (reference sequence). Trimming removed 3 bases at V and 6 bases at J, with 20 bases between.